This entry lists 28 T cell receptor beta chains sequenced from one sample in a study of T cell repertoires in cytomegalovirus infection. TCRdb reanalysed the reads using MiXCR and keeps one entry per CDR3 protein. This table has a few hundred thousand distinct CDR3 sequences, more than 9% appearing once. The source material was PBMCs. These receptors all come from a human donor in good health (CMV status not recorded). Some clones in this sample may be carry-over from other donors' samples.

This clonotype was counted a few times. This chain links TRBV10-1 with TRBJ2-5; D uncertain. Germline V gene lookup returns CDR1 WNHNN and CDR2 SYGVQD (reference sequence). V was pared by 3 bases and J by 2 bases, with 7 bases between. This CDR3 has 13 amino acids. CDR3 loop: CASSDLRQETQYF. The CDR3 DNA reads as TGCGCCAGCAGTGACTTGCGTCAAGAGACCCAGTACTTC.

This clonotype was seen many times. The chain has TRBV28 and TRBJ1-3, with D possibly matching TRBD1 (6 bases). V gave up 7 bases and J gave up 2 bases, with 15 bases separating them. The CDR3 has 15 residues. Germline V gene data show CDR1 as MDHEN and CDR2 as SYDVKM. CDR3 DNA: TGTGCCAGCAAAACGGACAGTTTCGCTGGAAACACCATATATTTT. Translation: CASKTDSFAGNTIYF.

About this clonotype: One end of the junction fails to match germline, which may point to a read error. The chain employs TRBV7-7 and TRBJ2-1; TRBD2 is a possible D gene (6 bases). Looked up from germline, CDR1 is SSHAT and CDR2 is FNYEAQ (reference sequence). The CDR3 runs 10 residues. The CDR3 coding sequence is TGTGCCAGCAGCCTCGGCCCGGGGGTCTTC. Protein product: CASSLGPGVF.

This clonotype was seen at least ten times. This chain connects TRBV7-2 to TRBJ2-5, with 10 bases aligning to TRBD2. The trim removed 2 bases at V and 5 bases at J, leaving 8 bases unmatched. CDR1 and CDR2 (germline): SGHTA, FQGNSA. The CDR3 has 16 residues. The CDR3 is CASSLQSGRASETQYF. For the CDR3, the DNA is TGTGCCAGCAGCTTACAGAGCGGGAGGGCCTCGGAGACCCAGTACTTC.

The chain uses TRBV7-2 and TRBJ1-5, with D hard to call. Germline V gene lookup returns CDR1 SGHTA and CDR2 FQGNSA. This CDR3 has 14 amino acids. The V and J ends lost 6 bases and 7 bases respectively, with 16 bases between them. The CDR3 is CASRLRHGTQPQHF. Written as DNA, the CDR3 is TGTGCCAGCAGACTTAGACATGGTACACAGCCCCAGCATTTT.

J is TRBJ2-1 and V is TRBV6-6; tentatively, D is TRBD2 (7 bases). V lost 2 bases and J 12 bases, leaving 23 bases between the germline ends. Germline values: CDR1 MNHNY, CDR2 SVGAGI (reference sequence). The CDR3 contains 16 residues. For the CDR3, the DNA is TGTGCCAGCAGTTACCGCGGGGGCGGCACCAATGATTGGCAGTTCTTC. Residues: CASSYRGGGTNDWQFF.

The chain employs TRBV4-3 and TRBJ2-7, with no clear D. This CDR3 has 14 amino acids. The V gene lost 0 bases and the J gene lost 4 bases, with 10 bases spanning the gap. Germline V gene data show CDR1 as LGHNA and CDR2 as YSLEER. CDR3 loop: CASSQDRRPYEQYF. The CDR3 region has the DNA TGCGCCAGCAGCCAAGATAGGAGACCTTACGAGCAGTACTTC.

This clonotype appeared many times. The rearrangement links TRBV19 to TRBJ1-5, with D perhaps matching TRBD1 (5 bases). In germline, CDR1 is LNHDA, CDR2 SQIVND (reference sequence). V lost 10 bases, J lost 1 base, and 20 bases lay in between. The CDR3 has 16 residues. CDR3 protein: CATSKDGGVSNQPQHF. The CDR3 DNA is TGTGCCACCAGCAAGGACGGGGGAGTCAGCAATCAGCCCCAGCATTTT. Variable domain in full (rest from reference TRBV19 and TRBJ1-5): DGGITQSPKYLFRKEGQNVTLSCEQNLNHDAMYWYRQDPGQGLRLIYYSQIVNDFQKGDIAEGYSVSREKKESFPLTVTSAQKNPTAFYLCATSKDGGVSNQPQHFGDGTRLSIL.

This chain uses TRBV6-5 with TRBJ2-3; D call uncertain. The length of the CDR3 is 13 residues. Trimming removed 6 bases at V and 6 bases at J, with 13 bases between. In germline, CDR1 is MNHEY, CDR2 SVGAGI. CDR3 amino acids: CASSRAYWDTQYF. CDR3 coding DNA: TGTGCCAGCAGCCGTGCATATTGGGATACGCAGTATTTT.

The chain recombines TRBV6-8 with TRBJ2-2, with D perhaps TRBD1 or TRBD2 (6 bases each). Per the germline V gene, CDR1 is MNHGY and CDR2 is SAAAGT. V was cut by 6 bases and J by 3 bases, with 14 bases left in between. The CDR3 is 15 residues long. The CDR3 coding sequence is TGTGCCAGCAGACGGGGGCTTGCGGACACCGGGGAGCTGTTTTTT. Amino acids: CASRRGLADTGELFF.

This chain uses TRBV20-1 with TRBJ1-3; unclear D gene. The CDR3 is made up of 14 amino acids. The V and J ends lost 7 bases and 0 bases respectively, with 13 bases between them. Per the germline V gene, CDR1 is DFQATT and CDR2 is SNEGSKA (reference sequence). The CDR3 bases are TGCAGTGTACCCGGGGAAGACTCTGGAAACACCATATATTTT. Its translation: CSVPGEDSGNTIYF.

The table lists this clonotype with a few counts. The rearrangement joins TRBV30 to TRBJ2-1; tentatively, D is TRBD2 (7 bases). This CDR3 has 19 amino acids. The V end lost 2 bases, the J end lost 4 bases, and 27 bases lay between the germline ends. Germline CDR1 is GTSNPN and CDR2 is SVGIG (reference sequence). The CDR3 region is CAWSKKGLSGEGRYNEQFF. As DNA, the CDR3 is TGTGCCTGGAGTAAAAAAGGACTCTCAGGGGAGGGGAGGTACAATGAGCAGTTCTTC.

This chain joins TRBV6-6 and TRBJ1-5; D is uncertain. The CDR3 is made up of 18 amino acids. The germline V gene encodes CDR1 MNHNY and CDR2 SVGAGI (reference sequence). Trimming took 5 bases from V and 1 from J, leaving 21 bases between them. CDR3 DNA: TGTGCCAGCAGTCAAGTAGTACAAGGACTGGGGAGCAATCAGCCCCAGCATTTT. This codes for CASSQVVQGLGSNQPQHF.

Note on this clonotype: Being one base from a much bigger clone, this may be a read error. The V and J genes are TRBV7-2 and TRBJ1-1; no reliable D call. Germline lookup yields CDR1 SGHTA and CDR2 FQGNSA. This CDR3 comprises 16 residues. CDR3 DNA: TGTGCCAGCAGCTTAGTTCCTCGTATCGTGAACACTGGAGCTTTCTTT. Protein: CASSLVPRIVNTGAFF.

V gene TRBV6-2 or TRBV6-3 combines with J gene TRBJ1-4, with unresolved D. Per the germline V gene, CDR1 is MNHEY and CDR2 is SVGEGT. CDR3 size: 16 residues. The V and J ends lost 3 bases and 8 bases respectively, with 19 bases between them. The CDR3 spells CASSYSGPSIGEKLFF. CDR3 nucleotide sequence: TGTGCCAGCAGTTATTCGGGCCCATCGATTGGGGAAAAACTGTTTTTT.

This clonotype was seen ten or more times. The J gene is TRBJ2-7, the V gene TRBV20-1; 13 bases match TRBD2. This CDR3 region has 15 residues. The V gene's germline CDR1 is DFQATT and CDR2 SNEGSKA (reference sequence). The junction had 6 bases not matched to a gene; V was cut back by 3 bases and J by 4 bases. The CDR3 nucleotides read TGCAGTGCTAGCCGGACTAGCGGGGGAGTATACGAGCAGTACTTC. Amino acids: CSASRTSGGVYEQYF.

This clonotype was counted at least ten times. The rearrangement uses TRBV7-2 and TRBJ2-7, with 9 bases that match TRBD1. The CDR3 is made up of 14 amino acids. Losses at the gene ends were 5 bases for V and 6 bases for J; bases not matched to a gene: 8. From germline, CDR1 is SGHTA and CDR2 FQGNSA. The CDR3 DNA is TGTGCCAGCAGCGTGACAGGGGGAGACCTCGAGCAGTACTTC. It specifies CASSVTGGDLEQYF.

The gene calls are TRBV4-2 and TRBJ2-3; 10 bases map to TRBD2. The CDR3 is 16 amino acids. Losses at the gene ends were 1 base for V and 7 bases for J; bases not matched to a gene: 8. Looked up from germline, CDR1 is LGHNA and CDR2 is YNFKEQ. The CDR3 DNA sequence: TGTGCCAGCAGCCAAGCTGCTAGCGGGGGTGGTAATACGCAGTATTTT. Translation: CASSQAASGGGNTQYF.

This clonotype was picked up many times. The V gene is TRBV7-2, the J gene TRBJ2-1; D remains unclear. This CDR3 spans 15 amino acids. Trimming cost V 2 bases and J 7 bases, with 15 bases left between them. The germline V gene encodes CDR1 SGHTA and CDR2 FQGNSA. The CDR3: CASSLRHFWGNEQFF. CDR3 nucleotide sequence: TGTGCCAGCAGCTTACGGCACTTTTGGGGTAATGAGCAGTTCTTC.

In its sample, this clonotype was seen a few times. This chain joins TRBV7-9 and TRBJ2-7, with D perhaps assigned TRBD1 or TRBD2 (6 bases each). CDR1 and CDR2 from the germline V gene are SEHNR and FQNEAQ (reference sequence). The CDR3 has 15 residues. The ends were cut back, 5 bases at V and 2 bases at J, with 16 bases in the middle. The CDR3 loop reads CASSVTGGGAYEQYF. In DNA, the CDR3 is TGTGCCAGCAGCGTTACCGGGGGCGGAGCCTACGAGCAGTACTTC.

This clonotype appeared many times. The rearrangement joins TRBV19 to TRBJ1-5, with no clear D. The length of the CDR3 is 11 residues. V was trimmed by 8 bases and J by 7 bases, leaving 9 bases between them. The germline V gene has CDR1 LNHDA and CDR2 SQIVND (reference sequence). The CDR3 sequence: CASGELQPQHF. The DNA for the CDR3 is TGTGCCAGTGGCGAACTACAGCCCCAGCATTTT.

There are many counts of this clonotype. This chain joins TRBV12-3 or TRBV12-4 and TRBJ2-1; TRBD1 matches 9 bases. The CDR3 contains 16 residues. Trimming at V came to 4 bases and at J to 0 bases, leaving 4 bases not matched to a gene. This CDR3 is CASSSDRGDSYNEQFF. DNA of the CDR3: TGTGCCAGCAGTTCGGACAGGGGCGACTCCTACAATGAGCAGTTCTTC.

CDR3 DNA: TGTGCCAGCAGCAGAAGACAGGGGGCCAACGTCCTGACTTTC. This gives the protein CASSRRQGANVLTF. This rearrangement joins TRBV5-4 to TRBJ2-6; maybe TRBD1 (5 bases). V lost 4 bases and J lost 4, with 9 bases in between. Germline V CDR1 and CDR2: SGHNT, YYREEE (reference sequence). The CDR3 runs to 14 residues.

This clonotype has ten or more counts. This rearrangement joins TRBV7-3 to TRBJ2-3; D is possibly TRBD1 (6 bases). The CDR3 contains 14 residues. Germline CDR1 is SGHTA and CDR2 is FQGTGA. V shed 5 bases and J shed 6 bases, with 15 bases lying between them. The CDR3 DNA reads as TGTGCCAGCAGCCAAACAGGGAACCCGGATACGCAGTATTTT. Protein: CASSQTGNPDTQYF.

Ten or more counts support this clonotype. The chain carries TRBV7-2 and TRBJ2-1, with 12 bases that match TRBD1. The germline V gene has CDR1 SGHTA and CDR2 FQGNSA. Unmatched junction bases numbered 12, after V lost 6 bases and J lost 9 bases. The length of the CDR3 is 16 residues. CDR3 amino acids: CASSSIPGQGAIEQFF. The CDR3 DNA follows: TGTGCCAGCAGTTCCATCCCGGGACAGGGGGCGATTGAGCAGTTCTTC.

The chain's CDR3 is CASSLWYEQYF. The CDR3 DNA is TGTGCCAGCAGTTTATGGTACGAGCAGTACTTC. The chain combines TRBV27 with TRBJ2-7; D gene unclear. Germline CDR1 MNHEY, CDR2 SMNVEV (reference sequence). Trimming shortened V by 1 base and J by 4 bases, and 2 bases separated the two germline ends. The CDR3 runs 11 residues.

This clonotype showed up just once. The V gene is TRBV29-1, the J gene TRBJ2-7; 10 positions match TRBD1. Germline-derived CDR1 and CDR2 are SQVTM and ANQGSEA. V shed 6 bases, J shed 4 bases, and the junction held 6 bases outside the gene matches. This CDR3 has 13 residues. For the CDR3, the DNA is TGCAGCGTCGATGACAGGGGGCGGTACGAGCAGTACTTC. Translating it yields CSVDDRGRYEQYF.

This clonotype was detected a few times. The gene calls are TRBV20-1 and TRBJ2-4; TRBD1 aligns across 9 bases. The V gene end was trimmed by 0 bases and the J gene end by 9 bases; junction bases not matched to a gene: 15. CDR1 is DFQATT, CDR2 SNEGSKA, per germline (reference sequence). This CDR3 comprises 17 residues. CDR3 sequence reads: CSARDHRTGDGRSIQYF. The CDR3 DNA is TGCAGTGCTAGAGATCACCGGACAGGGGACGGCCGAAGCATTCAGTACTTC.